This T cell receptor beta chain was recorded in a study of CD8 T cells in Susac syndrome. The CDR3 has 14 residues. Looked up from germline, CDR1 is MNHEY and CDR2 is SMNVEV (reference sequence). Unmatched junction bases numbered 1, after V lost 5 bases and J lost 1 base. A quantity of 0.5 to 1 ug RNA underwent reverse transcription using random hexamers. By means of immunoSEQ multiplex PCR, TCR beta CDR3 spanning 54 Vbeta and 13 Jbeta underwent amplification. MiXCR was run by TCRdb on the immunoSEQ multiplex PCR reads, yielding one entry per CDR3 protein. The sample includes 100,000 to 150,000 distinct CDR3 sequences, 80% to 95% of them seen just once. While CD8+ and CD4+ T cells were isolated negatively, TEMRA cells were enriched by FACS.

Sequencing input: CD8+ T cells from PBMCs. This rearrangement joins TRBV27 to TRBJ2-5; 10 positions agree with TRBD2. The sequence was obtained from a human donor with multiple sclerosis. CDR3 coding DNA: TGTGCCAGCAGTCAGCGGGAGGGCCAAGAGACCCAGTACTTC. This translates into CASSQREGQETQYF.